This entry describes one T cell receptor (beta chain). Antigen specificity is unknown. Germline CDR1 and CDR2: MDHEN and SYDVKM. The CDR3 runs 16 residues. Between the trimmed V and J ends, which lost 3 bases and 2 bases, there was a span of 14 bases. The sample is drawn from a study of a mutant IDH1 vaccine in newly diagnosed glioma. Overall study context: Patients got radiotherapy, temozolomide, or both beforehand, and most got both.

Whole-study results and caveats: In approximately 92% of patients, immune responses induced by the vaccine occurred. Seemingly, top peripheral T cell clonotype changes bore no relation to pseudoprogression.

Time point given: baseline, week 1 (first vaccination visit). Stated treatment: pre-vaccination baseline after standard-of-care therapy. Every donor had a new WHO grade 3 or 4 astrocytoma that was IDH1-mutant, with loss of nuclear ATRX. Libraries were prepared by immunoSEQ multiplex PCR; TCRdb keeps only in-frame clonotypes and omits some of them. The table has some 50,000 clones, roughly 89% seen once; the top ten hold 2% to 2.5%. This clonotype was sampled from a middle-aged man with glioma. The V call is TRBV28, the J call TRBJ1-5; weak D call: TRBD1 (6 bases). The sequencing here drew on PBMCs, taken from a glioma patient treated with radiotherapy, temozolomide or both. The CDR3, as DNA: TGTGCCAGCAGTTTTCAAGGGAGGGGGGGCAATCAGCCCCAGCATTTT. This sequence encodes CASSFQGRGGNQPQHF.